The clone carrying this T cell receptor (beta chain) appeared many times. The data stem from a study of CD8+CD57+ T cells in acquired aplastic anemia. Study details: Sorted CD4+ and CD8+ cells yielded around 3.3 ug of DNA on average.

CDR1 and CDR2 from the germline V gene are SGHTA and FQGNSA. V lost 4 bases and J lost 3; bases outside the gene matches: 5. This CDR3 comprises 16 residues. CDR3 and TCR beta VDJ profiling relied on genomic DNA as the template. TCRdb independently ran MiXCR on the reads; one entry per CDR3 protein. This sample has hundreds of thousands of distinct CDR3 sequences, with roughly 53% found just once. Only patients with CD8+CD57+ cell expansion on flow cytometry were chosen for sequencing. Blood sampling was performed on the patients, and none of them had received therapy by then. The TCR sequence derives from a human donor with aplastic anemia. The chain employs TRBV7-2 and TRBJ2-4, with 11 bases that match TRBD2. The sequencing sample was made of sorted CD4+, CD8+, or CD8+CD57+ T cells (not recorded which) from PBMCs. The CDR3 is CASSYSGGAGKNIQYF. CDR3 nucleotide sequence: TGTGCCAGCAGCTATAGCGGGGGGGCTGGCAAAAACATTCAGTACTTC.